The present entry profiles one T cell receptor beta chain with its context. Collection occurred without any documented infections or immune events in donors. The data stem from a study of identifying expanded T cells in peripheral blood. Germline CDR1 reads SGHRS; CDR2 reads YFSETQ. CDR3 length equals 14 residues. V was trimmed by 4 bases and J by 6 bases, leaving 13 bases between them. The method was immunoSEQ multiplex PCR; TCRdb's version includes in-frame clones alone and lacks a portion of them. The sample lists 100,000 to 150,000 clones; roughly 84% were seen once. Sequencing was carried out using blood. This chain joins TRBV5-1 and TRBJ1-4; D may be TRBD1 (5 bases). This receptor was obtained from a person aged 18 to 75 in good health. CDR3 residues: CASSPFRGDEKLFF. As DNA, the CDR3 is TGCGCCAGCAGCCCATTCCGGGGGGATGAAAAACTGTTTTTT.